This T cell receptor (beta chain) was sequenced during a study of cytomegalovirus exposure and HLA in healthy donors. Study as a whole: The platform used for the 95 to 150 validation repertoires matched that of the roughly 630 first-cohort repertoires, a later analysis reported.

Concerning this clone itself: The antigen remains unidentified.

The protocol was immunoSEQ multiplex PCR, while the TCRdb copy is restricted to in-frame clones and leaves out a portion. The sample includes some 170,000 clones, more than 75% of them seen just once. Notes on the study in general: According to the study, 150 to 200 TCR beta chains were cytomegalovirus-associated. That first-cohort TCR clusters tended to co-occur in the 95 to 150 validation repertoires was found in a later analysis.

The CDR3 is 17 residues long. Germline V gene data show CDR1 as SGDLS and CDR2 as YYNGEE. Trimming removed 4 bases from V and 7 bases from J; junction bases left unmatched: 17. Specimen: PBMCs. The chain links TRBV9 to TRBJ1-2; TRBD1 aligns across 9 bases. The receptor was derived from a man in his late teens or twenties in good health and CMV-seropositive. The CDR3 coding sequence is TGTGCCAGCAGCAACGGGAGGGACAGGGCTCGTAGGGGTGGCTACACCTTC. Its translation: CASSNGRDRARRGGYTF. The variable domain in full, with the rest retrieved from reference TRBV9 and TRBJ1-2, is DSGVTQTPKHLITATGQRVTLRCSPRSGDLSVYWYQQSLDQGLQFLIQYYNGEERAKGNILERFSAQQFPDLHSELNLSSLELGDSALYFCASSNGRDRARRGGYTFGSGTRLTVV.